The clone carrying this TCR beta chain was picked up a small number of times. Its specificity is unknown. V was pared by 6 bases and J by 5 bases, with 16 bases between. Per germline, CDR1 LNHDA and CDR2 SQIVND (reference sequence). CDR3 length: 14 amino acids. TCRdb re-analysed the 5' RACE reads in MiXCR, keeping a single row per CDR3 protein. Seen here are around 1.7 million distinct CDR3 sequences, under 35% observed once, and the top ten hold about 0.3%. This entry comes from a study of identical twins. Findings and caveats of the study: Analyses of zero insertions could be partly confounded by invariant MAIT and iNKT cells. Conclusions were based on cross-sectional statistical analysis, without following the same donors.

This rearrangement joins TRBV19 to TRBJ2-5, with D possibly matching TRBD2 (7 bases). The TCR comes from a newborn girl in good health. The specimen was cord blood. The CDR3 sequence is CASRFSGGRETQYF. The CDR3 DNA reads TGTGCCAGTAGGTTCTCGGGGGGCCGGGAGACCCAGTACTTC.